This TCR beta chain was obtained from a study of cytomegalovirus exposure and HLA in healthy donors. Study-wide results and caveats: There was a cluster of highly shared sequence variants that was likely a sequencing artifact. Relative to equally common others, HLA-associated TCR beta chains showed greater clonal expansion in a later analysis. In a later analysis, a missense DCLRE1C variant was linked to TCR beta V- and J-gene trimming.

PCR involved 60 Vbeta and 13 Jbeta primers. Assay used: immunoSEQ multiplex PCR; TCRdb lists only in-frame clones, some missing. The data show some 150,000 clones, approximately 80% seen once. Worth noting for this clone: Its target is not known.

With 4 bases clipped from V and 1 base from J, the junction kept 21 bases outside the gene matches. Germline V gives CDR1 SGDLS, CDR2 YYNGEE. CDR3 length: 21 amino acids. The rearrangement uses TRBV9 and TRBJ2-3; 10 bases match TRBD2. The specimen was PBMCs. The receptor's source is a male donor in good health and CMV-seronegative. The CDR3 region is CASSPSNRGGSSGGRTDTQYF. Written as DNA, the CDR3 is TGTGCCAGCAGCCCAAGCAACCGAGGGGGGTCTAGCGGGGGCCGCACAGATACGCAGTATTTT.